Presented here are 20 T cell receptor beta chains from one specimen sequenced in a study of T cell responses to AZD1222 COVID-19 vaccine. Libraries were prepared by immunoSEQ multiplex PCR; TCRdb keeps only in-frame clonotypes and omits some of them. Of about 150,000 clones in the sample, more than 85% were seen once. The sequencing used peripheral blood, collected 28 days after the second AZD1222 dose. The receptors shown here come from an adult who received the AZD1222 COVID-19 vaccine.

V usage is TRBV5-1 and J usage is TRBJ1-4; possible D gene TRBD1, 6 bases. The CDR3 covers 15 residues. Trimming removed 1 base from V and 8 bases from J, with 15 bases in between. From germline, CDR1 is SGHRS and CDR2 YFSETQ. The CDR3 region is CASSLLGAQGEKLFF. Written as DNA, the CDR3 is TGCGCCAGCAGCTTGCTAGGGGCGCAGGGGGAAAAACTGTTTTTT.

The V gene is TRBV24-1, the J gene TRBJ1-5; 7 bases line up with TRBD1. There are 14 residues in the CDR3. CDR1 is KGHDR, CDR2 SFDVKD, per germline. J was trimmed by 2 bases and V by 10 bases; bases with no gene match: 7. The CDR3 here is CATTTGQGNQPQHF. CDR3 nucleotide sequence: TGTGCCACTACCACAGGACAGGGCAATCAGCCCCAGCATTTT.

The chain uses TRBV5-1 and TRBJ2-2; D is undetermined. The germline V and J ends were trimmed by 1 base and 3 bases, with 10 bases remaining between them. Germline CDR1 SGHRS, CDR2 YFSETQ. The CDR3 consists of 15 residues. The CDR3 protein is CASSLSVPHTGELFF. CDR3 nucleotide sequence: TGCGCCAGCAGCTTGTCAGTACCTCACACCGGGGAGCTGTTTTTT.

V usage is TRBV9 and J usage is TRBJ2-1, with D possibly being TRBD2 (6 bases). The CDR3 contains 17 residues. Looked up from germline, CDR1 is SGDLS and CDR2 is YYNGEE. The V gene lost 0 bases and the J gene lost 0 bases, with 13 bases spanning the gap. CDR3 amino acids: CASSVGAGRGSYNEQFF. DNA of the CDR3: TGTGCCAGCAGCGTAGGAGCAGGGCGGGGCTCCTACAATGAGCAGTTCTTC.

This chain uses TRBV19 with TRBJ2-1; the D gene could be TRBD1 or TRBD2 (5 bases each). The V end was cut by 8 bases, the J end by 5 bases, with 25 bases between. Germline CDR1 is LNHDA and CDR2 is SQIVND (reference sequence). The CDR3 length is 17 residues. In nucleotides, the CDR3 is TGTGCCAGTTCCTACCCAAGCCGGGACCCCGGCCACAATGAGCAGTTCTTC. It yields the protein CASSYPSRDPGHNEQFF.

This chain joins TRBV6-5 and TRBJ1-2; no reliable D call. V shed 7 bases and J shed 2 bases, with 14 bases lying between them. The germline V gene has CDR1 MNHEY and CDR2 SVGAGI. This CDR3 contains 14 residues. CDR3 sequence (DNA): TGTGCCAGCATTACCAGGCCGTCAAACTATGGCTACACCTTC. It encodes CASITRPSNYGYTF.

This rearrangement joins TRBV19 to TRBJ2-6; 7 bases map to TRBD1. Unmatched junction bases numbered 11, after V lost 3 bases and J lost 3 bases. The germline CDR1 and CDR2 sequences are LNHDA and SQIVND (reference sequence). The CDR3 loop spans 18 amino acids. Here the CDR3 DNA reads TGTGCCAGTAGTATCGAAGGGTTCAGGGGGAGTGGGGCCAACGTCCTGACTTTC. It encodes CASSIEGFRGSGANVLTF.

V gene TRBV19 combines with J gene TRBJ1-5; 7 nucleotides match TRBD1. The V gene's germline CDR1 is LNHDA and CDR2 SQIVND (reference sequence). Trimming cost V 7 bases and J 6 bases; bases outside gene matches: 9. The CDR3 contains 14 residues. In nucleotides, the CDR3 is TGTGCCAGTAACAAAGGACAGGTGGGTCAGCCCCAGCATTTT. The encoded protein is CASNKGQVGQPQHF.

The chain carries TRBV18 and TRBJ2-3; 11 nucleotides align to TRBD2. In germline, CDR1 is KGHSH, CDR2 LQKENI. This CDR3 region has 16 residues. The trim removed 5 bases at V and 11 bases at J, leaving 15 bases unmatched. The CDR3 spells CASSGLAGRAGEEQYF. The CDR3 DNA reads TGTGCCAGCTCAGGACTAGCGGGCCGGGCCGGGGAGGAGCAGTATTTT.

The chain links TRBV2 to TRBJ2-1; 9 bases are shared with TRBD1. Trimming cost V 7 bases and J 4 bases; bases outside gene matches: 5. CDR3 size: 14 residues. CDR1 and CDR2 (germline): SNHLY, FYNNEI. The CDR3 DNA reads TGTGCCAGCAATGGACAGGGGATATACAATGAGCAGTTCTTC. Translation: CASNGQGIYNEQFF.

The V call is TRBV4-3, the J call TRBJ2-2; D is uncertain. Trimming took 2 bases from V and 4 from J, leaving 8 bases between them. This CDR3 has 14 residues. Germline CDR1 is LGHNA and CDR2 is YSLEER. Written as DNA, the CDR3 is TGCGCCAGCAGCCAACCTTCGGTCACCGGGGAGCTGTTTTTT. It specifies CASSQPSVTGELFF.

V usage is TRBV4-2 and J usage is TRBJ1-1, with D maybe TRBD1 (5 bases). V was trimmed by 4 bases and J by 5 bases, leaving 17 bases between them. Per the germline V gene, CDR1 is LGHNA and CDR2 is YNFKEQ. This CDR3 has 15 amino acids. This CDR3 is CASSPPGAVATEAFF. The CDR3 DNA reads as TGTGCCAGCAGCCCCCCTGGGGCAGTAGCGACTGAAGCTTTCTTT.

DNA for the CDR3: TGTGCCACCAGTGACTTGGGACTAGCGGGCAATGAGCAGTTCTTC. Translated: CATSDLGLAGNEQFF. The chain has TRBV24-1 and TRBJ2-1; 12 bases are shared with TRBD2. V lost 4 bases, J lost 6 bases, and 3 bases stayed unmatched. The CDR3 loop spans 15 amino acids. Germline V gene data show CDR1 as KGHDR and CDR2 as SFDVKD.

This clone was counted a few times. V gene TRBV4-1 combines with J gene TRBJ1-5; a possible D gene is TRBD1 (6 bases). Germline loops: CDR1 MGHRA, CDR2 YSYEKL. Trimming shortened V by 0 bases and J by 0 bases, and 12 bases separated the two germline ends. The CDR3 contains 17 residues. CDR3 in amino acids: CASSQEQGGYSNQPQHF. CDR3 sequence (DNA): TGCGCCAGCAGCCAAGAACAGGGTGGGTATAGCAATCAGCCCCAGCATTTT.

The DNA for the CDR3 is TGTGCCAGCAGTACGGTCAGGGTTGGCAATCAGCCCCAGCATTTT. It translates to CASSTVRVGNQPQHF. The chain employs TRBV6-5 and TRBJ1-5, with a possible D match to TRBD1 (5 bases). This CDR3 has 15 amino acids. Trimming pared 5 bases from V and 2 bases from J, leaving 13 bases between. Per germline, CDR1 MNHEY and CDR2 SVGAGI.

This clone was counted only a few times. This chain joins TRBV28 and TRBJ1-1; no firm D call. The germline V gene has CDR1 MDHEN and CDR2 SYDVKM. The CDR3 is 13 amino acids. With 5 bases removed from V and 5 bases from J, the gap between germline ends came to 12 bases. The CDR3, as DNA: TGTGCCAGCAGTAGATTTTCTAGGACTGAAGCTTTCTTT. Its protein product is CASSRFSRTEAFF.

J is TRBJ2-5 and V is TRBV7-8; 8 bases are a match to TRBD2. The CDR3 consists of 14 residues. In germline, CDR1 is SGHVS, CDR2 FQNEAQ. V trimming: 2 bases; J trimming: 6 bases; junction bases outside the gene matches: 5. This chain's CDR3 is CASSLLSGNKTQYF. CDR3 nucleotides: TGTGCCAGCAGCTTACTTAGCGGGAATAAGACCCAGTACTTC.

The chain carries TRBV6-2 or TRBV6-3 and TRBJ2-7; D uncertain. The CDR3 has 14 amino acids. V was trimmed by 0 bases and J by 3 bases, leaving 9 bases between them. The germline gives CDR1 MNHEY, CDR2 SVGEGT. For the CDR3, the DNA is TGTGCCAGCAGTTACTCTGCAGCCAACTACGAGCAGTACTTC. It codes for CASSYSAANYEQYF.

This chain connects TRBV4-3 to TRBJ2-1, with TRBD2 matching 10 bases. Germline V gives CDR1 LGHNA, CDR2 YSLEER. The length of the CDR3 is 16 residues. V gave up 4 bases and J gave up 2 bases; unmatched junction bases: 5. The CDR3 sequence is CASSLMLAGAYNEQFF. CDR3 DNA sequence: TGCGCCAGCAGCCTGATGCTAGCGGGAGCCTACAATGAGCAGTTCTTC.

The J gene is TRBJ2-7, the V gene TRBV6-1; D may be TRBD2 (6 bases). V was clipped by 0 bases and J by 2 bases, with 8 bases between them. CDR1 is MNHNS and CDR2 is SASEGT in the germline V gene. The CDR3 consists of 14 residues. The CDR3 sequence: CASSEAGGAYEQYF. CDR3 sequence (DNA): TGTGCCAGCAGTGAAGCGGGAGGAGCCTACGAGCAGTACTTC.